This record concerns one TCR beta chain sequence. The data were taken from a study of shared clonotypes between healthy human individuals. The CDR3 totals 15 residues. Germline V gives CDR1 MNHNS, CDR2 SASEGT. Trimming shortened V by 0 bases and J by 5 bases, and 13 bases separated the two germline ends. The protocol was immunoSEQ multiplex PCR, while the TCRdb copy is restricted to in-frame clones and leaves out a portion. Among about 490,000 clones listed, approximately 78% were seen once. V is TRBV6-1 and J is TRBJ1-1; D is uncertain. Material for sequencing was PBMCs. This clonotype originated in a woman in her thirties or forties in good health. Some clones in this sample may be carry-over from other donors' samples. CDR3 bases: TGTGCCAGCAGTGAAGCGGTGGTAATAGGGACTGAAGCTTTCTTT. Its protein is CASSEAVVIGTEAFF.